This record looks at one T cell receptor (beta chain) sequence and its context. The antigen is not known. The trim removed 5 bases at V and 6 bases at J, leaving 5 bases unmatched. This CDR3 has 13 residues. Germline CDR1 and CDR2: MDHEN and SYDVKM. The data derive from a study of OX40 agonist ivuxolimab in advanced cancers. Looking at the study overall: Two cutaneous melanoma patients and one hepatocellular carcinoma patient, three in all, had partial responses. Findings and caveats of the study: Partly responding patients at 0.1-3.0 mg/kg showed some of the smallest clonal expansion. Mean expanded clone counts were higher in CD8+ than CD4+ T cells.

Assay: immunoSEQ multiplex PCR; the TCRdb copy retains only in-frame clones and omits some. Altogether around 59,000 clones are present, 70% to 90% being singletons, with the ten largest covering more than 9%. This specimen consisted of CD4+ or CD8+ T cells sorted from blood, obtained in a trial of the OX40 agonist ivuxolimab. The V gene is TRBV28, the J gene TRBJ2-7; 9 bases are a match to TRBD1. The source is an adult with an advanced solid tumor such as melanoma, head and neck, liver or kidney cancer. CDR3 in amino acids: CASSLTGGAEQYF. Here the CDR3 DNA reads TGTGCCAGCAGTCTTACAGGGGGCGCCGAGCAGTACTTC.